This T cell receptor beta chain was identified during a study of blood T cell repertoires in COVID-19. TCRdb's copy holds only in-frame clones and misses some; the assay was immunoSEQ multiplex PCR. The data contain about 160,000 clones, roughly 88% of them singletons. V was shortened by 3 bases and J by 7 bases, with 7 bases between the two germline ends. Germline V gene lookup returns CDR1 SGHAT and CDR2 FQNNGV. The CDR3 runs 11 residues. The clonotype originates from a man younger than 35 with acute or convalescent COVID-19. The J gene is TRBJ2-7, the V gene TRBV11-2; D uncertain. The sequencing sample was made of peripheral blood. In nucleotides, the CDR3 is TGTGCCAGCAGCTTTGGCCGAGAGCAGTACTTC. It specifies CASSFGREQYF. Full variable domain (outside the CDR3, taken from reference TRBV11-2 and TRBJ2-7): EAGVAQSPRYKIIEKRQSVAFWCNPISGHATLYWYQQILGQGPKLLIQFQNNGVVDDSQLPKDRFSAERLKGVDSTLKIQPAKLEDSAVYLCASSFGREQYFGPGTRLTVT.